The 20 T cell receptor beta chains given below trace back to one sample, sequenced in a study of shared clonotypes between healthy human individuals. This table comes from immunoSEQ multiplex PCR, and its TCRdb copy is limited to in-frame clones, with some not included. The data contain roughly 500,000 clones, 90% to 96% of them singletons. The sequencing sample was made of naive CD4+ T cells sorted from blood. The subset here: CD45RA+ positively selected. The source of these receptors is a woman in her 30s in good health.

The chain links TRBV6-1 to TRBJ1-6, with TRBD1 matching over 9 bases. The trim removed 4 bases at V and 11 bases at J, leaving 9 bases unmatched. The CDR3 has 15 amino acids. Germline V gene sequence: CDR1 MNHNS, CDR2 SASEGT. The CDR3 here is CASSGRWDRATPLHF. CDR3 nucleotide sequence: TGTGCCAGCAGTGGCCGCTGGGACAGGGCAACACCCCTCCACTTT.

CDR3 coding DNA: TGTGCCAGCAGCTTGGGGGACAGGGGGCGTCTGGGCTATGGCTACACCTTC. It specifies CASSLGDRGRLGYGYTF. The gene calls are TRBV5-4 and TRBJ1-2; TRBD1 matches 12 bases. V lost 0 bases and J lost 4; bases outside the gene matches: 7. The CDR3 consists of 17 residues. Germline V CDR1 and CDR2: SGHNT, YYREEE (reference sequence).

V usage is TRBV5-8 and J usage is TRBJ2-7; TRBD2 aligns across 9 bases. V trimming: 0 bases; J trimming: 2 bases; junction bases outside the gene matches: 9. The length of the CDR3 is 17 residues. CDR1 is SGHTS, CDR2 YDEGEE, per germline. The CDR3 loop is CASSLAGGLAVPYEQYF. The CDR3 DNA sequence: TGTGCCAGCAGCTTGGCGGGGGGACTAGCCGTTCCCTACGAGCAGTACTTC.

V and J are TRBV7-9 and TRBJ2-3; D possibly corresponds to TRBD2 (6 bases). The CDR3 extends over 12 amino acids. Trimming pared 5 bases from V and 8 bases from J, leaving 11 bases between. Germline CDR1 reads SEHNR; CDR2 reads FQNEAQ (reference sequence). The chain's CDR3 is CASSDLGGTQYF. The CDR3 DNA is TGTGCCAGCAGCGACCTCGGGGGTACGCAGTATTTT.

The chain joins TRBV6-5 to TRBJ2-5, with D unclear. CDR1 and CDR2 (germline): MNHEY, SVGAGI. The ends were cut back, 8 bases at V and 0 bases at J, with 4 bases in the middle. The CDR3 totals 11 residues. CDR3 coding DNA: TGTGCCAGCCTCTACCAAGAGACCCAGTACTTC. Encoded protein: CASLYQETQYF.

The chain links TRBV7-9 to TRBJ2-1; D may correspond to TRBD1 or TRBD2 (5 bases each). This CDR3 contains 13 residues. V was shortened by 3 bases and J by 13 bases, with 16 bases between the two germline ends. In germline, CDR1 is SEHNR, CDR2 FQNEAQ (reference sequence). The CDR3 sequence is CASSLGTQPNQFF. CDR3 DNA: TGTGCCAGCAGCTTGGGGACCCAACCTAATCAGTTCTTC.

Of note for this clone: Additional DNA sequences in this sample encode the identical CDR3. The chain couples TRBV6-5 to TRBJ2-7; D might be TRBD2 (5 bases). V was trimmed by 0 bases and J by 0 bases, leaving 6 bases between them. The CDR3 totals 14 residues. CDR1 MNHEY and CDR2 SVGAGI come from the germline V gene. CDR3 protein: CASSYSRDSYEQYF. CDR3 nucleotide sequence: TGTGCCAGCAGTTACTCACGGGACTCCTACGAGCAGTACTTC.

J is TRBJ1-2 and V is TRBV27; TRBD1 aligns across 9 bases. This CDR3 contains 15 residues. V shed 5 bases, J shed 6 bases, and the junction held 10 bases outside the gene matches. Germline CDR1 and CDR2: MNHEY and SMNVEV (reference sequence). CDR3 coding DNA: TGTGCCAGCAGTCCCAACGGACAGGGGTATCATGGCTACACCTTC. Protein: CASSPNGQGYHGYTF.

This chain connects TRBV19 to TRBJ1-2, with 10 bases that match TRBD1. The V gene end was trimmed by 9 bases and the J gene end by 6 bases; junction bases not matched to a gene: 16. This CDR3 comprises 16 residues. From germline, CDR1 is LNHDA and CDR2 SQIVND (reference sequence). CDR3 nucleotides: TGTGCCAGCCACCGACCCCGGGACAGGGGATCGCATGGCTACACCTTC. This codes for CASHRPRDRGSHGYTF.

This clone was found once. The chain couples TRBV4-2 to TRBJ2-1; D not resolved. Trimming stripped 2 bases from V and 7 bases from J, with 9 bases between. This CDR3 contains 13 residues. The germline gives CDR1 LGHNA, CDR2 YNFKEQ. The CDR3 protein is CASSQSNSNEQFF. The DNA for the CDR3 is TGTGCCAGCAGCCAAAGTAATTCAAATGAGCAGTTCTTC.

In DNA, the CDR3 is TGTGCCAGCAGCTTAGACCCACTCCCCCGTAGGTCCTACGAGCAGTACTTC. It is translated as CASSLDPLPRRSYEQYF. This sequence joins TRBV7-3 and TRBJ2-7; D remains ambiguous. Germline V lookup: CDR1 SGHTA, CDR2 FQGTGA. This CDR3 region has 17 residues. Deletions cut 2 bases from V and 1 base from J, with 18 bases between.

As for this clone: The junction differs from germline at one of its ends, possibly a read error. The sample carries other DNA sequences with the same CDR3. The chain recombines TRBV11-2 with TRBJ2-2; 11 bases are shared with TRBD2. The CDR3 consists of 14 residues. Per germline, CDR1 SGHAT and CDR2 FQNNGV. The CDR3 sequence: CASSLAGGPGELFF. In DNA form, the CDR3 reads TGTGCCAGCAGTTTAGCGGGAGGGCCCGGGGAGCTGTTTTTT.

A few counts support this clone. This chain connects TRBV7-9 to TRBJ1-2; 10 positions agree with TRBD1. Germline-derived CDR1 and CDR2 are SEHNR and FQNEAQ (reference sequence). The V and J ends lost 4 bases and 7 bases, in that order; junction bases with no gene match: 3. The CDR3 covers 13 residues. This CDR3 reads CASSYRQGAGYTF. Written as DNA, the CDR3 is TGTGCCAGCAGCTACAGACAGGGGGCTGGCTACACCTTC.

The CDR3 loop is CASSVDPGRNTEAFF. In DNA, the CDR3 is TGTGCCAGCAGCGTCGACCCGGGCCGGAACACTGAAGCTTTCTTT. The chain is built from TRBV9 and TRBJ1-1; D ambiguous. V lost 2 bases, J lost 1 base, and 12 bases lay in between. Looked up from germline, CDR1 is SGDLS and CDR2 is YYNGEE. The CDR3 runs to 15 residues.

This chain links TRBV1 with TRBJ2-1; the DNA was not compared with TRBD2, the D call given in the table. TRBV1 corresponds to a pseudogene. CDR3 length: 20 amino acids. CDR3 coding DNA: TGCACCAGCAGCCAAGACTACAAGGGACTAGCGGGAGAGGGGCGCAATGAGCAGTTCTTC. It translates to CTSSQDYKGLAGEGRNEQFF.

The gene calls are TRBV18 and TRBJ2-5; D remains ambiguous. CDR1 is KGHSH and CDR2 is LQKENI in the germline V gene. V lost 2 bases, J lost 0 bases, and 4 bases lay in between. This CDR3 contains 13 residues. In DNA, the CDR3 is TGTGCCAGCTCACCATACGACCAAGAGACCCAGTACTTC. Translation: CASSPYDQETQYF. The full variable domain, in which reference TRBV18 and TRBJ2-5 provide the parts outside the CDR3, is NAGVMQNPRHLVRRRGQEARLRCSPMKGHSHVYWYRQLPEEGLKFMVYLQKENIIDESGMPKERFSAEFPKEGPSILRIQQVVRGDSAAYFCASSPYDQETQYFGPGTRLLVL.

J is TRBJ2-5 and V is TRBV7-8; D call uncertain. The DNA matches TRBJ2-7 better at its end, which makes the J call doubtful. The CDR3 runs to 13 residues. CDR1 and CDR2 from the germline V gene are SGHVS and FQNEAQ. The CDR3 loop is CASSLYWGLEQYF. The CDR3 DNA follows: TGTGCCAGCAGCTTATACTGGGGTCTCGAGCAGTACTTC.

The chain recombines TRBV19 with TRBJ2-7; 8 bases line up with TRBD1. V shed 4 bases, J shed 2 bases, and the junction held 7 bases outside the gene matches. CDR1 is LNHDA, CDR2 SQIVND, per germline (reference sequence). The CDR3 is 15 residues long. In DNA form, the CDR3 reads TGTGCCAGTAGTAACGGACAGGGACCAACCTACGAGCAGTACTTC. This encodes CASSNGQGPTYEQYF.

This clone was counted a single time. The J gene is TRBJ1-5, the V gene TRBV6-6; D gene uncertain. Germline CDR1 reads MNHNY; CDR2 reads SVGAGI (reference sequence). The CDR3 length is 16 residues. V gave up 7 bases and J gave up 0 bases, with 16 bases separating them. The CDR3 reads CASTPEPLDSNQPQHF. CDR3 nucleotides: TGTGCCAGCACCCCGGAACCACTCGATAGCAATCAGCCCCAGCATTTT.

This clone was picked up one time. This chain connects TRBV2 to TRBJ1-1, with D possibly being TRBD1 (5 bases). The CDR3 length is 13 residues. Per germline, CDR1 SNHLY and CDR2 FYNNEI. Trimming removed 8 bases at V and 8 bases at J, with 18 bases between. The CDR3 DNA is TGTGCCAGCCTCCCGGTGGGGCGTGTAGAAGCTTTCTTT. Its protein is CASLPVGRVEAFF. The full variable domain, its missing parts supplied by reference TRBV2 and TRBJ1-1, is EPEVTQTPSHQVTQMGQEVILRCVPISNHLYFYWYRQILGQKVEFLVSFYNNEISEKSEIFDDQFSVERPDGSNFTLKIRSTKLEDSAMYFCASLPVGRVEAFFGQGTRLTVV.